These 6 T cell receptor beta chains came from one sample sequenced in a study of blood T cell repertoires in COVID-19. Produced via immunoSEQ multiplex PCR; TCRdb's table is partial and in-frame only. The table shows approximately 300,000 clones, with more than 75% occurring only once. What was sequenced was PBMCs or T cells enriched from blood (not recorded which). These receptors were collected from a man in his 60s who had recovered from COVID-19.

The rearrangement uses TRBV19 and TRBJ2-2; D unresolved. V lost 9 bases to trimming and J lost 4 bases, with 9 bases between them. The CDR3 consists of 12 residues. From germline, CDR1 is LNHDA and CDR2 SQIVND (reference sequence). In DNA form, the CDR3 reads TGTGCCAGCGCACTCCTCACCGGGGAGCTGTTTTTT. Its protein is CASALLTGELFF.

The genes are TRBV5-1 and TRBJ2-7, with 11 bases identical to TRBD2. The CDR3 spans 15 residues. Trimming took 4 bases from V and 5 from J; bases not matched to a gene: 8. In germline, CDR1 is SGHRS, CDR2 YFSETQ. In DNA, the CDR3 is TGCGCCAGCAGCGCGGGGACTAGCGGCGGCGACGAGCAGTACTTC. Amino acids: CASSAGTSGGDEQYF.

The CDR3 region has the DNA TGCGCCAGCAGCCAATTTGCGGGAGTCTCCTACAATGAGCAGTTCTTC. This encodes CASSQFAGVSYNEQFF. This chain uses TRBV4-1 with TRBJ2-1; 7 bases are shared with TRBD2. The CDR3 consists of 16 residues. V was clipped by 2 bases and J by 0 bases; unmatched bases: 4. Germline CDR1 MGHRA, CDR2 YSYEKL.

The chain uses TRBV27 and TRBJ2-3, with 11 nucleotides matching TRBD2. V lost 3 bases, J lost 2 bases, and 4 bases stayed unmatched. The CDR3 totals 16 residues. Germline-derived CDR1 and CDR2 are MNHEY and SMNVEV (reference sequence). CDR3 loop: CASSFSGRGNTDTQYF. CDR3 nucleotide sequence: TGTGCCAGCAGTTTTAGCGGGAGGGGAAACACAGATACGCAGTATTTT.

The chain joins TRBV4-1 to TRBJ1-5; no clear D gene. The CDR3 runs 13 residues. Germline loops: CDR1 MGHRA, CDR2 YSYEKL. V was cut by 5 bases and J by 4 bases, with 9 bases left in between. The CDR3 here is CASSMEGNQPQHF. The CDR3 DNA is TGCGCCAGCAGCATGGAGGGAAATCAGCCCCAGCATTTT.

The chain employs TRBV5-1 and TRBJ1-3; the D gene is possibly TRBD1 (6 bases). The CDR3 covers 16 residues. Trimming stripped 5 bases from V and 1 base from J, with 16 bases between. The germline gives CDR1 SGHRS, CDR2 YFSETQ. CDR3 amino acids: CASRESEQGSGNTIYF. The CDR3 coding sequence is TGCGCCAGCAGGGAGAGCGAACAGGGTTCTGGAAACACCATATATTTT. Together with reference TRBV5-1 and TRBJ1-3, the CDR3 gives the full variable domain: KAGVTQTPRYLIKTRGQQVTLSCSPISGHRSVSWYQQTPGQGLQFLFEYFSETQRNKGNFPGRFSGRQFSNSRSEMNVSTLELGDSALYLCASRESEQGSGNTIYFGEGSWLTVV.